The 13 T cell receptor beta chains given below trace back to one sample, sequenced in a study of blood T cell repertoires in COVID-19. The assay was immunoSEQ multiplex PCR, and TCRdb's table has in-frame clones only and misses some. The data contain about 55,000 clones, 75% to 95% of them singletons. The sequenced material came from peripheral blood. All receptors derive from a human donor with active COVID-19. The donor label of this sample is uncertain.

The chain employs TRBV10-3 and TRBJ2-1; TRBD1 is a possible D gene (8 bases). In germline, CDR1 is ENHRY, CDR2 SYGVKD. The V gene lost 6 bases and the J gene lost 8 bases, with 17 bases spanning the gap. The CDR3 consists of 14 residues. The CDR3 protein is CAIRSTGEGDEQFF. CDR3 nucleotides: TGTGCCATCAGATCGACAGGGGAGGGGGATGAGCAGTTCTTC.

V usage is TRBV7-9 and J usage is TRBJ2-5; 7 bases align to TRBD2. Germline CDR1 and CDR2: SEHNR and FQNEAQ (reference sequence). The junction had 0 bases not matched to a gene; V was cut back by 1 base and J by 1 base. The CDR3 loop spans 14 amino acids. CDR3 region: CASSLGGSQETQYF. DNA for the CDR3: TGTGCCAGCAGCTTAGGCGGGAGCCAAGAGACCCAGTACTTC.

V and J are TRBV19 and TRBJ1-5; tentatively, D is TRBD1 (6 bases). This CDR3 contains 15 residues. Germline V lookup: CDR1 LNHDA, CDR2 SQIVND (reference sequence). Trimming removed 1 base at V and 3 bases at J, with 10 bases between. Here the CDR3 reads CASSIVTGINQPQHF. Here the CDR3 DNA reads TGTGCCAGTAGTATAGTAACAGGGATCAATCAGCCCCAGCATTTT.

This clone was recorded once. The CDR3 sequence: CASSLFSGGPQYF. The CDR3 DNA reads as TGTGCCAGCAGCTTATTTAGCGGGGGGCCACAGTATTTT. The chain uses TRBV7-3 and TRBJ2-3; 10 bases agree with TRBD2. V gave up 2 bases and J gave up 12 bases; unmatched junction bases: 5. Looked up from germline, CDR1 is SGHTA and CDR2 is FQGTGA. The CDR3 covers 13 residues.

The V and J genes are TRBV28 and TRBJ2-2; D remains ambiguous. Germline V gene data show CDR1 as MDHEN and CDR2 as SYDVKM. Trimming left V 3 bases short and J 6 bases short, with 17 bases between. This CDR3 region has 16 residues. CDR3 sequence (DNA): TGTGCCAGCAGTTTCTGGAGACTTTCCAAACCCGGGGAGCTGTTTTTT. Residues: CASSFWRLSKPGELFF.

This clone has only one observation. The chain joins TRBV5-1 to TRBJ2-6, with 7 bases that match TRBD1. Germline values: CDR1 SGHRS, CDR2 YFSETQ. This CDR3 has 16 amino acids. After removal of 2 bases from V and 6 bases from J, the junction contained 8 bases not matched to a gene. The CDR3 DNA is TGCGCCAGCAGCTTTCTTGGACAGGACTCGGCCAACGTCCTGACTTTC. Its protein product is CASSFLGQDSANVLTF.

This clone was found once. The J gene is TRBJ2-1, the V gene TRBV11-3; 7 bases align to TRBD1. Germline V gene lookup returns CDR1 SGHNT and CDR2 YENEEA. CDR3 size: 15 residues. The V gene end was trimmed by 3 bases and the J gene end by 2 bases; junction bases not matched to a gene: 4. The CDR3 nucleotides read TGTGCCAGCAGCTTGGCAGGGGGACCCTACAATGAGCAGTTCTTC. It yields the protein CASSLAGGPYNEQFF.

The rearrangement joins TRBV12-5 to TRBJ2-2, with a weak D call TRBD2 (6 bases). Germline CDR1 is LGHNT and CDR2 is FRNRAP. V gave up 4 bases and J gave up 0 bases, with 12 bases separating them. This CDR3 has 16 residues. The CDR3 spells CASGSPWGANTGELFF. CDR3 sequence (DNA): TGTGCTAGTGGTTCCCCATGGGGGGCGAACACCGGGGAGCTGTTTTTT.

V and J are TRBV18 and TRBJ1-2, with 10 bases lining up with TRBD1. J was trimmed by 6 bases and V by 3 bases; bases with no gene match: 4. From germline, CDR1 is KGHSH and CDR2 LQKENI. CDR3 length: 14 residues. The CDR3 is CASSPSDRGDGYTF. The CDR3, as DNA: TGTGCCAGCTCACCGTCGGACAGGGGGGATGGCTACACCTTC.

The rearrangement links TRBV19 to TRBJ2-2, with 8 bases aligning to TRBD1. The CDR3 is 14 residues long. CDR1 and CDR2 from the germline V gene are LNHDA and SQIVND (reference sequence). The junction had 1 base not matched to a gene; V was cut back by 1 base and J by 6 bases. Written as DNA, the CDR3 is TGTGCCAGTAGTATAGCGACAGGGGCCGGGGAGCTGTTTTTT. It encodes CASSIATGAGELFF.

The chain carries TRBV6-1 and TRBJ2-5; unclear D gene. The CDR3 spans 12 residues. Trimming shortened V by 2 bases and J by 4 bases, and 5 bases separated the two germline ends. The germline V gene encodes CDR1 MNHNS and CDR2 SASEGT. The DNA for the CDR3 is TGTGCCAGCAGTGAATATGTAGAGACCCAGTACTTC. It yields the protein CASSEYVETQYF.

The chain is built from TRBV10-3 and TRBJ1-3; D not resolved. Germline-derived CDR1 and CDR2 are ENHRY and SYGVKD. This CDR3 contains 15 residues. The V gene lost 2 bases and the J gene lost 0 bases, with 8 bases spanning the gap. Here the CDR3 reads CAISETGVSGNTIYF. The DNA of the CDR3 is TGTGCCATCAGTGAGACCGGGGTCTCTGGAAACACCATATATTTT.

The chain links TRBV11-2 to TRBJ2-1; 10 bases align to TRBD2. The CDR3 is 17 residues long. Germline loops: CDR1 SGHAT, CDR2 FQNNGV. V lost 3 bases and J lost 0; bases outside the gene matches: 5. The CDR3: CASSFPRTSGSYNEQFF. For the CDR3, the DNA is TGTGCCAGCAGCTTTCCCCGGACTAGCGGCTCCTACAATGAGCAGTTCTTC.